This TCR beta chain was identified during a study of cytomegalovirus exposure and HLA in healthy donors. PCR employed 60 Vbeta and 13 Jbeta primers. Method: immunoSEQ multiplex PCR; TCRdb's copy keeps in-frame clones and lacks some. Here the sample spans around 160,000 clones, about 71% being singletons. The CDR3 covers 14 residues. CDR1 and CDR2 from the germline V gene are MNHEY and SMNVEV (reference sequence). V lost 3 bases and J lost 6, with 12 bases in between. Sequencing input: PBMCs. The source of this sequence is a man aged 50 to 59 in good health and CMV-seronegative. The rearrangement uses TRBV27 and TRBJ1-5; D may be TRBD1 (5 bases). The CDR3 is CASSFTGRFQPQHF. The CDR3 region has the DNA TGTGCCAGCAGTTTTACAGGACGATTTCAGCCCCAGCATTTT.